These 18 T cell receptor beta chains were sequenced from one sample in a study of shared clonotypes between healthy human individuals. Method: immunoSEQ multiplex PCR; TCRdb's copy keeps in-frame clones and lacks some. The sample has around 2.3 million clones; approximately 95% are singletons. Specimen: naive CD4+ T cells sorted from blood. Indicated subset: CD45RA+ positively selected. The source of these receptors is a man younger than 35 in good health.

The rearrangement joins TRBV30 to TRBJ1-2; TRBD1 is a possible D gene (6 bases). Germline lookup yields CDR1 GTSNPN and CDR2 SVGIG (reference sequence). This CDR3 region has 12 residues. V was cut by 2 bases and J by 4 bases, with 8 bases left in between. The chain's CDR3 is CAWSPDSYGYTF. Here the CDR3 DNA reads TGTGCCTGGAGTCCGGACAGCTATGGCTACACCTTC.

This CDR3 reads CASSTRTGLDSYEQYF. CDR3 nucleotides: TGCGCCAGCAGCACGCGGACAGGTTTGGACTCCTACGAGCAGTACTTC. This sequence joins TRBV5-1 and TRBJ2-7; 7 bases match TRBD1. The CDR3 contains 16 residues. Germline V lookup: CDR1 SGHRS, CDR2 YFSETQ. V trimming: 4 bases; J trimming: 0 bases; junction bases outside the gene matches: 10.

The chain links TRBV5-1 to TRBJ2-4, with D possibly being TRBD1 (5 bases). The CDR3 spans 15 residues. Germline V CDR1 and CDR2: SGHRS, YFSETQ. V lost 0 bases and J lost 4, with 11 bases in between. The CDR3 protein is CASSLDGAEKNIQYF. The DNA of the CDR3 is TGCGCCAGCAGCTTGGATGGGGCAGAGAAAAACATTCAGTACTTC.

The rearrangement joins TRBV21-1 to TRBJ2-5; the table calls TRBD1, which could not be checked here. TRBV21-1 is marked as a pseudogene. This CDR3 contains 15 residues. CDR3 loop: CASSLPGTGGETQYF. In DNA, the CDR3 is TGTGCCAGCAGCTTACCCGGGACAGGGGGAGAGACCCAGTACTTC.

Details on this clone: At the DNA level, this CDR3 is encoded by other sequences in the same sample as well. V gene TRBV6-6 combines with J gene TRBJ1-6; D call uncertain. Germline V gene data show CDR1 as MNHNY and CDR2 as SVGAGI (reference sequence). The CDR3 is made up of 11 amino acids. V lost 5 bases, J lost 7 bases, and 3 bases lay in between. Here the CDR3 reads CASSGNSPLHF. CDR3 bases: TGTGCCAGCAGTGGAAATTCACCCCTCCACTTT.

Concerning this clone itself: At the DNA level, this CDR3 is encoded by other sequences in the same sample as well. This chain's CDR3 is CASSSGLVETQYF. CDR3 DNA: TGTGCCAGCAGCTCGGGACTAGTAGAGACCCAGTACTTC. This rearrangement joins TRBV11-2 to TRBJ2-5, with 8 bases identical to TRBD2. Germline CDR1 SGHAT, CDR2 FQNNGV. The CDR3 sequence is 13 residues long. Losses at the gene ends were 4 bases for V and 4 bases for J; bases not matched to a gene: 2.

The chain combines TRBV6-1 with TRBJ2-7; no firm D call. The CDR3 extends over 15 amino acids. V lost 5 bases and J lost 4, with 18 bases in between. Per germline, CDR1 MNHNS and CDR2 SASEGT. Written as DNA, the CDR3 is TGTGCCAGCAGTCCTCCCCTGGGATCTGGATACGAGCAGTACTTC. It specifies CASSPPLGSGYEQYF.

The V call is TRBV19, the J call TRBJ1-2; D is unresolved. V lost 3 bases and J 2 bases, leaving 10 bases between the germline ends. Germline V gene sequence: CDR1 LNHDA, CDR2 SQIVND (reference sequence). This CDR3 region has 14 residues. CDR3 DNA sequence: TGTGCCAGTAGTATGGAACAGCGAAACTATGGCTACACCTTC. Its protein product is CASSMEQRNYGYTF.

The chain is built from TRBV2 and TRBJ2-6, with D perhaps matching TRBD1 or TRBD2 (5 bases each). Germline V lookup: CDR1 SNHLY, CDR2 FYNNEI. CDR3 length equals 14 residues. The V end was cut by 8 bases, the J end by 2 bases, with 10 bases between. The chain's CDR3 is CASGGTPGANVLTF. The CDR3 region has the DNA TGTGCCAGCGGGGGAACCCCTGGGGCCAACGTCCTGACTTTC.

CDR3 DNA: TGCGCCAGCAGCAGGGCCGGACAGCCAGACCAAGAGACCCAGTACTTC. This gives the protein CASSRAGQPDQETQYF. J is TRBJ2-5 and V is TRBV5-1, with D maybe TRBD1 (6 bases). CDR3 length: 16 residues. Trimming cost V 4 bases and J 0 bases, with 16 bases left between them. Germline CDR1 and CDR2: SGHRS and YFSETQ.

The chain links TRBV19 to TRBJ2-3, with TRBD2 matching over 11 bases. The CDR3 length is 15 residues. The germline gives CDR1 LNHDA, CDR2 SQIVND (reference sequence). J gave up 4 bases and V 3 bases, and 3 bases lay outside the gene matches. The CDR3 coding sequence is TGTGCCAGTAGTATTAGCGGGAGGGCCTCAGATACGCAGTATTTT. Encoded protein: CASSISGRASDTQYF.

This sequence joins TRBV10-3 and TRBJ1-2; D is uncertain. The CDR3 extends over 16 amino acids. Germline loops: CDR1 ENHRY, CDR2 SYGVKD. The ends were cut back, 0 bases at V and 1 base at J, with 12 bases in the middle. CDR3 loop: CAISESQAAINYGYTF. The CDR3 region has the DNA TGTGCCATCAGTGAGTCTCAGGCAGCCATTAACTATGGCTACACCTTC.

This chain links TRBV15 with TRBJ1-5; no definite D call. Germline CDR1 and CDR2: LNHNV and YYDKDF (reference sequence). CDR3 length: 15 residues. V was cut by 1 base and J by 4 bases, with 11 bases left in between. The CDR3 protein is CATSRGSASNQPQHF. The CDR3 nucleotides are TGTGCCACCAGCAGAGGGTCGGCTTCGAATCAGCCCCAGCATTTT.

The chain carries TRBV10-3 and TRBJ1-5; TRBD1 matches at 11 bases. Germline CDR1 reads ENHRY; CDR2 reads SYGVKD. V dropped 3 bases and J dropped 8; count of bases not matched to a gene: 6. CDR3 length: 15 amino acids. CDR3 in amino acids: CAISDPGQGAKPQHF. The CDR3 DNA is TGTGCCATCAGTGACCCCGGACAGGGGGCGAAGCCCCAGCATTTT.

The chain joins TRBV11-2 to TRBJ2-2; no clear D gene. CDR3 size: 15 residues. Germline V gene lookup returns CDR1 SGHAT and CDR2 FQNNGV. Trimming pared 3 bases from V and 2 bases from J, leaving 10 bases between. This CDR3 reads CASSFTQLNTGELFF. In nucleotides, the CDR3 is TGTGCCAGCAGCTTTACACAGCTAAACACCGGGGAGCTGTTTTTT. The whole variable domain, remainder taken from reference TRBV11-2 and TRBJ2-2, is EAGVAQSPRYKIIEKRQSVAFWCNPISGHATLYWYQQILGQGPKLLIQFQNNGVVDDSQLPKDRFSAERLKGVDSTLKIQPAKLEDSAVYLCASSFTQLNTGELFFGEGSRLTVL.

This sequence joins TRBV5-1 and TRBJ2-1; 9 bases match TRBD1. This CDR3 spans 16 amino acids. The V gene's germline CDR1 is SGHRS and CDR2 YFSETQ. With 4 bases clipped from V and 5 bases from J, the junction kept 10 bases outside the gene matches. In DNA form, the CDR3 reads TGCGCCAGCAGCGGACGAGGGACAGGGTTTGACAATGAGCAGTTCTTC. Amino acids: CASSGRGTGFDNEQFF.

V gene TRBV6-1 combines with J gene TRBJ2-4; the D gene is possibly TRBD2 (5 bases). The CDR3 has 13 amino acids. Per germline, CDR1 MNHNS and CDR2 SASEGT. V was trimmed by 4 bases and J by 8 bases, leaving 12 bases between them. The CDR3 here is CASSVDPRDIQYF. As DNA, the CDR3 is TGTGCCAGCAGTGTAGACCCGAGGGACATTCAGTACTTC.

The chain uses TRBV4-3 and TRBJ1-1; D is uncertain. CDR1 is LGHNA, CDR2 YSLEER, per germline. V lost 4 bases to trimming and J lost 4 bases, with 10 bases between them. CDR3 length: 13 amino acids. The CDR3 spells CASSRGLATEAFF. Written as DNA, the CDR3 is TGCGCCAGCAGCCGAGGACTGGCCACTGAAGCTTTCTTT.